A selection of T cell receptor beta chains follows, all from one sample in a study of beta chain features in type 1 diabetes. Profiled with immunoSEQ multiplex PCR; TCRdb holds only in-frame clones, not every one. The sample contains around 26,000 clones, around 68% of which appear only once. Material for sequencing was stem cell memory CD4+ T cells from blood. The receptors were sampled from a woman in her 40s with type 1 diabetes. Both conserved end residues are part of each CDR3. Fields, in order: clone size, V gene, CDR3 protein. Some rows have no size entry. The others give once, few or many, or a class for an expanded clone.

>NA|TRBV5-1
CASRGEATITDTQYF
>NA|TRBV10-3
CAITRDQAQNTEAFF
>NA|TRBV14
CASSRGPGNTIYF
>NA|TRBV7-9
CASSPTSGAPRETQYF
>NA|TRBV7-9
CASSLGGWGEIYGYTF
>NA|TRBV7-2
CASSRTGAGGETQYF
>NA|TRBV5-1
CASSVGQGPYNEQFF
>NA|TRBV7-2
CASSLGTGTNTIYF
>NA|TRBV7-8
CASSAGTGGNEQFF
>NA|TRBV4-3
CASSQVQNNAEAFF
>once|TRBV29-1
CSVEGQGNTIYF
>NA|TRBV18
CASSPSTVSLGTEAFF
>NA|TRBV4-1
CASSPGNLEQYF
>NA|TRBV29-1
CSVGTGRNEQFF
>NA|TRBV6-6
CASSLGLAIYEQYF
>few|TRBV7-9
CASSLLAGHTYEQYF
>NA|TRBV7-2
CASSLGPYNEQFF
>once|TRBV5-5
CASSSWTSGDTQYF
>NA|TRBV15
CATSRDTSPRSIGGQFF
>NA|TRBV28
CASISAGRFEGNVLTF
>NA|TRBV7-2
CASSRQGNTIYF
>few|TRBV2
CASTPRRTGDYEQYF
>NA|TRBV7-9
CASSPQREWDTGELFF
>NA|TRBV5-1
CASSLVSDHRELFF
>NA|TRBV9
CASSVETSGRSDTQYF
>NA|TRBV28
CASSFGTGGFYGYTF
>NA|TRBV27
CASSFSRGGMEPQHF
>NA|TRBV7-9
CASSLSRGRGIADTQYF
>few|TRBV6-5
CASSLHGTGGIEAFF
>NA|TRBV4-3
CASSRGARGGRGSYNEQFF
>NA|TRBV18
CASSPRENTGELFF
>NA|TRBV11-2
CASSSQGGEQYF
>NA|TRBV7-3
CASSARTGGNNEQFF
>once|TRBV19
CASSSQGGSYEQYF
>NA|TRBV7-2
CASSFNGQNEKLFF
>NA|TRBV2
CASRGTSGTSQFF